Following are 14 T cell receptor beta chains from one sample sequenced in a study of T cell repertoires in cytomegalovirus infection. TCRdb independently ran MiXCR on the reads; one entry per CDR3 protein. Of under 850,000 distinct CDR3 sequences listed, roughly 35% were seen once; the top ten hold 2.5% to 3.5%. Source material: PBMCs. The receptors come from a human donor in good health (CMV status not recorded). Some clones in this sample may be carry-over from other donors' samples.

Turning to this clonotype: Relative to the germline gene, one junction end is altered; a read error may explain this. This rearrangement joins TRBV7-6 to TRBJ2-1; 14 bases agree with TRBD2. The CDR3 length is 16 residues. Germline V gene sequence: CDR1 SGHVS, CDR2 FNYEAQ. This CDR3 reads CASSQGLAGVPNEPFF. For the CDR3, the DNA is TGTGCCAGCAGCCAGGGACTAGCGGGGGTCCCAAATGAGCCGTTCTTC.

CDR3 in amino acids: CASSLVVRAGGYTF. CDR3 nucleotide sequence: TGTGCCAGCAGTTTAGTTGTCAGGGCCGGCGGCTACACCTTC. V usage is TRBV28 and J usage is TRBJ1-2, with D possibly matching TRBD1 (5 bases). The germline CDR1 and CDR2 sequences are MDHEN and SYDVKM. The V end was cut by 2 bases, the J end by 8 bases, with 15 bases between. There are 14 residues in the CDR3.

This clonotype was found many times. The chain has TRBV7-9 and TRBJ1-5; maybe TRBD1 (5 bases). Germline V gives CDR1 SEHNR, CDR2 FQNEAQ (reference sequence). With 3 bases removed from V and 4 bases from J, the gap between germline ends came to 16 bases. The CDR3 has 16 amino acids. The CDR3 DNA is TGTGCCAGCAGCTTGGGGGAGGGGCTGGGGAATCAGCCCCAGCATTTT. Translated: CASSLGEGLGNQPQHF.

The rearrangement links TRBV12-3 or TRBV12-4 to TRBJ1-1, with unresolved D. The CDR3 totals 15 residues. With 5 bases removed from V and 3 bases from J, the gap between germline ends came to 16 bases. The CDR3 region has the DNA TGTGCCAGCAGTCTCGAAAGCTTCGTCGACACTGAAGCTTTCTTT. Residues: CASSLESFVDTEAFF.

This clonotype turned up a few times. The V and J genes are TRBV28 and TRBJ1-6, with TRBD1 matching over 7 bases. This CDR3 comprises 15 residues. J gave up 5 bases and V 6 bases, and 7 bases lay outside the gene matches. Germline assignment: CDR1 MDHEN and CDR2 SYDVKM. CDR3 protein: CASRPQGVNNSPLHF. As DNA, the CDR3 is TGTGCCAGCAGGCCTCAGGGGGTCAATAATTCACCCCTCCACTTT.

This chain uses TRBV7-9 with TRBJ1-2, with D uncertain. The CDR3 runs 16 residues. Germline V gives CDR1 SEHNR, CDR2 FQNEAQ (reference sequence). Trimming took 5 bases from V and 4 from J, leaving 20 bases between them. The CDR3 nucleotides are TGTGCCAGCAGCCACGACCTGTTGGAGGCGCGCTATGGCTACACCTTC. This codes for CASSHDLLEARYGYTF.

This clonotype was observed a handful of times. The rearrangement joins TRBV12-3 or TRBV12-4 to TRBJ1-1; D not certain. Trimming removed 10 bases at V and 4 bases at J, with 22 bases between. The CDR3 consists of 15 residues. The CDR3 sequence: CATDVPGVRSTEAFF. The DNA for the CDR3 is TGTGCCACCGACGTACCCGGGGTAAGGAGCACTGAAGCTTTCTTT.

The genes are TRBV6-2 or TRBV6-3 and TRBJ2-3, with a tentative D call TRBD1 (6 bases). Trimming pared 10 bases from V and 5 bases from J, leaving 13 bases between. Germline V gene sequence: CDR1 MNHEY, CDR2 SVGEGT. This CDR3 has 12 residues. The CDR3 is CATLGARDTQYF. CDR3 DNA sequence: TGTGCCACCCTGGGGGCGAGAGATACGCAGTATTTT.

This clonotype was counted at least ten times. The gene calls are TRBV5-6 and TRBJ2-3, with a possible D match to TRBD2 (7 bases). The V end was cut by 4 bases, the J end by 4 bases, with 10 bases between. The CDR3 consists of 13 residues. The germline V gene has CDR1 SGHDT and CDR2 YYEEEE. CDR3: CASSRGAADTQYF. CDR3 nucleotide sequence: TGTGCCAGCAGCCGGGGGGCAGCAGATACGCAGTATTTT.

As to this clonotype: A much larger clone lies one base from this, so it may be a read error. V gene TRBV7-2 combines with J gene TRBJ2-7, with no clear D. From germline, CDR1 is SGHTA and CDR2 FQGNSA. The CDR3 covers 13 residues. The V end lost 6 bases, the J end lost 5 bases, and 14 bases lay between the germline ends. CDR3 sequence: CASRFRGIDEQYF. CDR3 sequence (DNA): TGTGCCAGCAGGTTTCGCGGTATTGACGAGCAGTACTTC. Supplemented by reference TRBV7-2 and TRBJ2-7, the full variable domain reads GAGVSQSPSNKVTEKGKDVELRCDPISGHTALYWYRQSLGQGLEFLIYFQGNSAPDKSGLPSDRFSAERTGGSVSTLTIQRTQQEDSAVYLCASRFRGIDEQYFGPGTRLTVT.

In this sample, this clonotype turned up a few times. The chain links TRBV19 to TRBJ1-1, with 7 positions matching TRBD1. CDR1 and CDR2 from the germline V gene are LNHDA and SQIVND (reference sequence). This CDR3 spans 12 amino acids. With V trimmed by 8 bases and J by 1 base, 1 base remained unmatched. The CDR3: CASGDRNTEAFF. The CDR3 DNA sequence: TGTGCCAGTGGGGACAGGAACACTGAAGCTTTCTTT.

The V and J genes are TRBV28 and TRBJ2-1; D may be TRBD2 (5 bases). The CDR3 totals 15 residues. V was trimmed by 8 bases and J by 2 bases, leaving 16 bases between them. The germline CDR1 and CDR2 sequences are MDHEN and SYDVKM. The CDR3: CASHNAGGTYNEQFF. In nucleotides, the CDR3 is TGTGCCAGCCATAACGCGGGTGGCACCTACAATGAGCAGTTCTTC.

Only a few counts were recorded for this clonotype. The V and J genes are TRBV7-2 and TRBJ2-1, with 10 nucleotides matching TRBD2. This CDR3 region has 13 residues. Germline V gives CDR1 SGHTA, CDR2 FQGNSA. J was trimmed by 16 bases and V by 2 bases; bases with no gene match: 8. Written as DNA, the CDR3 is TGTGCCAGCAGCTTATGGCTAGCGGGGGTCGAATTCTTC. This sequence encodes CASSLWLAGVEFF.

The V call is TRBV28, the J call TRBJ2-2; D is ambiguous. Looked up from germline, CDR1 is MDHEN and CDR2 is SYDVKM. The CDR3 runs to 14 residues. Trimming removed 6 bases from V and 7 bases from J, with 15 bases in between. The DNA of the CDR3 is TGTGCCAGCAGACCGGGCCCTTCCAACGGGGAGCTGTTTTTT. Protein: CASRPGPSNGELFF.